A single TCR beta chain is shown here with its context. Its antigen is currently unknown. This sample stems from a study of cytomegalovirus exposure and HLA in healthy donors. General study findings and limits: Later on, a genetic analysis was performed. It linked a missense variant in DCLRE1C with V- and J-gene trimming of TCR beta. Researchers reported that a few CMV-associated chains were confirmed in vitro as CMV antigen-specific. An assumption of roughly uniform sequencing depth across donors underlay the presence/absence analyses. In a later analysis, productive TCRs from donors in an Asian-associated ancestry cluster reportedly carried fewer N-insertions than the cohort mean.

The PCR used 60 Vbeta and 13 Jbeta primers. The assay was immunoSEQ multiplex PCR, and TCRdb's table has in-frame clones only and misses some. The data show 50,000 or so clones, and the top ten clones hold 6.5% to 8%. The CDR3 loop spans 16 amino acids. Germline V gene sequence: CDR1 SGHAT, CDR2 FQDESV (reference sequence). J lost 1 base, V lost 5 bases, and 5 bases had no gene match. The sample comprised PBMCs. This TCR was recovered from a woman aged 35 to 49 in good health and CMV-seronegative. The J gene is TRBJ2-1, the V gene TRBV11-1; 10 nucleotides align to TRBD2. CDR3 DNA sequence: TGTGCCAGCAGCCATGGACTAGCGGTTTCCTACAATGAGCAGTTCTTC. It is translated as CASSHGLAVSYNEQFF.